One sample yielded the 18 T cell receptor beta chains listed below, sequenced in a study of regulatory T cells in long-lasting Graves disease. Arm-PCR of CDR3 regions and iRepertoire HTBI primers were used to build TCR beta libraries. TCRdb passed the multiplex PCR reads through MiXCR, listing each CDR3 protein once. The data hold fewer than 550,000 distinct CDR3 sequences, with 20% to 25% observed a single time. Time point noted: persistent/refractory GD, antithyroid drugs over 5 years with positive TRAb. Scientists built the TCR library using RNA that was extracted from PBMCs. The sequencing here drew on peripheral blood mononuclear cells (PBMCs), taken when the disease was refractory, from a patient treated with antithyroid drugs. All receptors derive from a female donor with Graves disease.

This clonotype was observed many times. V is TRBV7-8 and J is TRBJ2-5, with TRBD2 matching 9 bases. The germline CDR1 and CDR2 sequences are SGHVS and FQNEAQ. CDR3 length equals 18 residues. The ends lost 1 base at V and 1 base at J; junction bases unmatched: 10. The CDR3 DNA reads as TGTGCCAGCAGCTTAGTTCCCCCCGCAGCGGGAGGCCAAGAGACCCAGTACTTC. Its protein product is CASSLVPPAAGGQETQYF.

There are many counts of this clonotype. The chain has TRBV6-5 and TRBJ2-5; D unclear. The CDR3 has 15 amino acids. Trimming shortened V by 0 bases and J by 7 bases, and 15 bases separated the two germline ends. In germline, CDR1 is MNHEY, CDR2 SVGAGI. The CDR3 DNA is TGTGCCAGCAGTTACTCATCCGGCGTCGTGGGGACCCAGTACTTC. This encodes CASSYSSGVVGTQYF.

The CDR3 spells CASSRLAGKAGANVLTF. Here the CDR3 DNA reads TGTGCCAGCAGCCGCCTAGCGGGAAAAGCTGGGGCCAACGTCCTGACTTTC. This rearrangement joins TRBV14 to TRBJ2-6; 9 positions agree with TRBD2. The CDR3 has 17 amino acids. The V segment lost 4 bases and the J segment 2 bases; nucleotides outside the gene matches: 6. Germline V gene sequence: CDR1 SGHDN, CDR2 FVKESK.

This clonotype was recorded a few times. The V and J genes are TRBV15 and TRBJ2-3; D not resolved. The CDR3 is made up of 15 amino acids. Per germline, CDR1 LNHNV and CDR2 YYDKDF (reference sequence). The V end lost 0 bases, the J end lost 0 bases, and 7 bases lay between the germline ends. The CDR3 sequence: CATSRDKGSTDTQYF. In DNA, the CDR3 is TGTGCCACCAGCAGAGACAAGGGTAGCACAGATACGCAGTATTTT.

This clonotype was picked up one time. The chain joins TRBV7-9 to TRBJ2-3, with D tentatively TRBD1 (5 bases). Germline V gene sequence: CDR1 SEHNR, CDR2 FQNEAQ (reference sequence). V shed 4 bases and J shed 5 bases, with 16 bases lying between them. The CDR3 sequence is 15 residues long. The CDR3 protein is CASSSDTRYEDTQYF. The CDR3 DNA follows: TGTGCCAGCAGCTCGGACACCCGCTACGAAGATACGCAGTATTTT.

This clonotype was picked up a small number of times. The rearrangement uses TRBV27 and TRBJ1-1; TRBD1 is a possible D gene (5 bases). The germline V gene encodes CDR1 MNHEY and CDR2 SMNVEV (reference sequence). CDR3 length: 13 amino acids. The V gene lost 5 bases and the J gene lost 5 bases, with 12 bases spanning the gap. This CDR3 reads CASSTTWGTEAFF. Written as DNA, the CDR3 is TGTGCCAGCAGTACGACATGGGGGACTGAAGCTTTCTTT.

Ten or more counts support this clonotype. The J gene is TRBJ1-2, the V gene TRBV6-5, with D possibly being TRBD1 (5 bases). V shed 2 bases and J shed 6 bases, with 16 bases lying between them. CDR3 length equals 15 residues. Germline loops: CDR1 MNHEY, CDR2 SVGAGI. The chain's CDR3 is CASSYVGQGLNGYTF. The CDR3 nucleotides are TGTGCCAGCAGTTACGTGGGGCAGGGCTTGAATGGCTACACCTTC.

This clonotype has more than one count but fewer than ten. V usage is TRBV20-1 and J usage is TRBJ1-2; D is unclear. V shed 1 base and J shed 5 bases, with 11 bases lying between them. The CDR3 totals 13 residues. Germline CDR1 and CDR2: DFQATT and SNEGSKA (reference sequence). This chain's CDR3 is CSARVPEPYGYTF. CDR3 in DNA: TGCAGTGCTAGAGTGCCCGAACCTTATGGCTACACCTTC.

The sample holds many counts of this clonotype. The chain is built from TRBV2 and TRBJ1-1; TRBD1 matches at 9 bases. Germline V lookup: CDR1 SNHLY, CDR2 FYNNEI. The CDR3 contains 15 residues. With V trimmed by 8 bases and J by 0 bases, 7 bases remained unmatched. The CDR3 here is CASGGTGRMNTEAFF. CDR3 nucleotide sequence: TGTGCCAGCGGGGGGACAGGGAGGATGAACACTGAAGCTTTCTTT.

In its sample, this clonotype was seen many times. The CDR3 spells CASSFIGFFSRQAYNSPLHF. The DNA of the CDR3 is TGTGCCAGCAGTTTTATAGGTTTTTTTTCCAGACAGGCCTATAATTCACCCCTCCACTTT. V gene TRBV28 combines with J gene TRBJ1-6; TRBD1 is a possible D gene (6 bases). V was clipped by 3 bases and J by 2 bases, with 23 bases between them. CDR1 MDHEN and CDR2 SYDVKM come from the germline V gene. The length of the CDR3 is 20 residues.

In the case of this clonotype: A much larger clone is a single base away; this may be a read error. The chain is built from TRBV28 and TRBJ1-1; D is uncertain. Germline CDR1 reads MDHEN; CDR2 reads SYDVKM. CDR3 length: 12 residues. The CDR3 protein is CVSSFPSAEAFF. In DNA form, the CDR3 reads TGTGTCAGCAGTTTCCCATCTGCTGAAGCTTTCTTT.

This clonotype turned up a few times. The chain joins TRBV6-1 to TRBJ2-1; 8 nucleotides line up with TRBD2. This CDR3 comprises 18 residues. Trimming removed 7 bases from V and 1 base from J; junction bases left unmatched: 15. Germline V gene data show CDR1 as MNHNS and CDR2 as SASEGT. The CDR3 reads CASTIKVSGSSSYNEQFF. The CDR3 DNA sequence: TGTGCCAGCACCATCAAGGTGAGCGGGAGCTCGTCCTACAATGAGCAGTTCTTC.

This clonotype occurred a few times. V usage is TRBV29-1 and J usage is TRBJ2-7; either TRBD1 or TRBD2 may supply D (6 bases each). This CDR3 has 14 amino acids. Germline CDR1 SQVTM, CDR2 ANQGSEA. V lost 4 bases to trimming and J lost 5 bases, with 18 bases between them. Written as DNA, the CDR3 is TGCAGCGTTGTGGGGGCGGGACTGGGGCACGAGCAGTACTTC. This encodes CSVVGAGLGHEQYF.

As for this clonotype: At one of its ends the junction is not consistent with the germline gene, which may arise from a read error. The rearrangement uses TRBV9 and TRBJ2-7, with TRBD1 matching over 7 bases. Germline CDR1 SGDLS, CDR2 YYNGEE. This CDR3 has 14 amino acids. The CDR3 protein is CAGSVAAGGYEQYF. CDR3 nucleotide sequence: TGTGCCGGCAGCGTAGCTGCAGGGGGCTACGAGCAGTACTTC.

This rearrangement joins TRBV6-1 to TRBJ1-4; the match to TRBD1 covers 7 bases. J was trimmed by 8 bases and V by 6 bases; bases with no gene match: 15. The germline gives CDR1 MNHNS, CDR2 SASEGT. CDR3 size: 16 residues. The CDR3, as DNA: TGTGCCAGCAGGGATTCAGACAGGGCGGAGAGAGAAAAACTGTTTTTT. Translation gives CASRDSDRAEREKLFF.

The table lists this clonotype with many counts. The chain is built from TRBV30 and TRBJ2-5; D perhaps matches TRBD2 (6 bases). V was pared by 0 bases and J by 5 bases, with 10 bases between. CDR3 length: 13 amino acids. The germline V gene has CDR1 GTSNPN and CDR2 SVGIG (reference sequence). CDR3 loop: CAWSVPGAETQYF. The CDR3 region has the DNA TGTGCCTGGAGTGTACCGGGAGCGGAGACCCAGTACTTC.

This clonotype was recorded many times. The genes are TRBV5-1 and TRBJ1-2; D possibly corresponds to TRBD1 (6 bases). The germline CDR1 and CDR2 sequences are SGHRS and YFSETQ. Trimming took off 5 bases at V and 4 bases at J, with 15 bases between the two ends. The CDR3 extends over 14 amino acids. Here the CDR3 reads CASSFTGLVYGYTF. The CDR3 region has the DNA TGCGCCAGCAGTTTTACAGGGTTGGTCTATGGCTACACCTTC.

This clonotype was seen at least ten times. J is TRBJ1-2 and V is TRBV30, with 8 bases aligning to TRBD1. The CDR3 spans 13 residues. Looked up from germline, CDR1 is GTSNPN and CDR2 is SVGIG (reference sequence). V was pared by 2 bases and J by 6 bases, with 5 bases of the junction left unmatched. The CDR3 sequence is CAWSPGTGNGYTF. In DNA, the CDR3 is TGTGCCTGGAGTCCCGGGACAGGAAATGGCTACACCTTC.